What follows are 19 T cell receptor beta chains derived from one specimen sequenced in a study of Ad26.COV2.S vaccination and SARS-CoV-2 variants. Sequencing was performed with immunoSEQ multiplex PCR; in TCRdb, only in-frame clones are kept and a portion is missing. Of roughly 500,000 clones in the sample, roughly 89% were seen once. Sample treatment: some 19 received Ad26.COV2.S at low or high dose, single or two shots; 5 received placebo; per-sample allocation not given. At day 63 after the first vaccine or placebo injection, samples were drawn. This material consisted of peripheral blood, taken in a trial of Ad26.COV2.S vaccine versus placebo. The receptors stem from a person aged 18-60 years who received the Ad26.COV2.S COVID-19 vaccine or a placebo.

This chain connects TRBV12-3 or TRBV12-4 to TRBJ2-2; D gene ambiguous. CDR3 length: 12 residues. Trimming removed 6 bases from V and 7 bases from J, with 9 bases in between. The CDR3 protein is CASRMIGGELFF. The CDR3 region has the DNA TGTGCCAGCAGGATGATAGGCGGGGAGCTGTTTTTT.

The chain carries TRBV12-5 and TRBJ2-2; perhaps D is TRBD1 or TRBD2 (5 bases each). Germline CDR1 LGHNT, CDR2 FRNRAP. The length of the CDR3 is 15 residues. The V end lost 3 bases, the J end lost 4 bases, and 12 bases lay between the germline ends. CDR3: CASGLGTRPTGELFF. CDR3 nucleotide sequence: TGTGCTAGTGGTTTAGGGACCCGGCCCACCGGGGAGCTGTTTTTT.

CDR3 in amino acids: CASSSPGGAYGYTF. The CDR3 coding sequence is TGTGCCAGCAGCTCACCAGGGGGCGCGTATGGCTACACCTTC. The chain carries TRBV7-2 and TRBJ1-2, with 8 positions matching TRBD1. The CDR3 loop spans 14 amino acids. CDR1 and CDR2 from the germline V gene are SGHTA and FQGNSA. J was trimmed by 5 bases and V by 4 bases; bases with no gene match: 6.

J is TRBJ2-2 and V is TRBV5-4, with D perhaps matching TRBD1 (6 bases). This CDR3 region has 15 residues. V dropped 4 bases and J dropped 5 bases, with 15 bases sitting between them. Germline V gives CDR1 SGHNT, CDR2 YYREEE (reference sequence). In DNA, the CDR3 is TGTGCCAGCAGCGGACAGTACGTGGGGACCGGGGAGCTGTTTTTT. This codes for CASSGQYVGTGELFF.

The chain uses TRBV12-3 or TRBV12-4 and TRBJ1-2; D gene uncertain. V shed 5 bases and J shed 7 bases, with 14 bases lying between them. The length of the CDR3 is 13 residues. The CDR3 loop is CASSPQVVRGYTF. In nucleotides, the CDR3 is TGTGCCAGCAGTCCCCAAGTGGTACGTGGCTACACCTTC.

The CDR3 loop reads CASSATGGLGQPQHF. The CDR3 DNA reads as TGTGCCAGTAGCGCCACAGGAGGTTTGGGTCAGCCCCAGCATTTT. This rearrangement joins TRBV19 to TRBJ1-5, with D perhaps matching TRBD1 (5 bases). The CDR3 consists of 15 residues. V lost 6 bases, J lost 6 bases, and 18 bases lay in between. Germline V gene sequence: CDR1 LNHDA, CDR2 SQIVND (reference sequence).

The rearrangement links TRBV7-3 to TRBJ2-7; weak D call: TRBD1 (5 bases). Deletions cut 0 bases from V and 3 bases from J, with 12 bases between. The germline V gene has CDR1 SGHTA and CDR2 FQGTGA. This CDR3 comprises 15 residues. The DNA for the CDR3 is TGTGCCAGCAGCTTAACCGGGTCCCAGGGCTACGAGCAGTACTTC. Its protein product is CASSLTGSQGYEQYF.

In its sample, this clone was seen once. The chain combines TRBV4-1 with TRBJ2-7; 8 bases align to TRBD1. The CDR3 is 13 amino acids. Germline CDR1 is MGHRA and CDR2 is YSYEKL. J gave up 6 bases and V 5 bases, and 6 bases lay outside the gene matches. The CDR3 DNA reads TGCGCCAGCAGCAAGACAGGGGCGGGCGAGCAGTACGTC. It translates to CASSKTGAGEQYV.

J is TRBJ2-4 and V is TRBV5-4, with 8 bases matching TRBD1. The CDR3 contains 17 residues. J lost 0 bases, V lost 1 base, and 6 bases had no gene match. Per the germline V gene, CDR1 is SGHNT and CDR2 is YYREEE (reference sequence). CDR3 sequence reads: CASSLPGTGLAKNIQYF. CDR3 coding DNA: TGTGCCAGCAGCTTGCCGGGGACAGGCCTAGCCAAAAACATTCAGTACTTC.

The CDR3 DNA sequence: TGTGCCAGCAGTTACTCGATTTTGGGGGCGGTCTATGGCTACACCTTC. It is translated as CASSYSILGAVYGYTF. The chain uses TRBV6-5 and TRBJ1-2, with D perhaps TRBD1 (6 bases). Trimming took off 0 bases at V and 4 bases at J, with 15 bases between the two ends. This CDR3 is 16 amino acids long. CDR1 MNHEY and CDR2 SVGAGI come from the germline V gene.

This chain connects TRBV3-1 (or the pseudogene TRBV3-2) to TRBJ2-2; D is unclear. With 3 bases removed from V and 3 bases from J, the gap between germline ends came to 11 bases. CDR1 is LGHDT and CDR2 is YNNKEL in the germline V gene (reference sequence). The CDR3 has 15 amino acids. The CDR3 spells CASSQTSSYTGELFF. CDR3 nucleotide sequence: TGTGCCAGCAGCCAGACTTCCTCCTACACCGGGGAGCTGTTTTTT.

The genes are TRBV7-3 and TRBJ2-6; D is unclear. The ends were cut back, 5 bases at V and 0 bases at J, with 14 bases in the middle. Germline CDR1 is SGHTA and CDR2 is FQGTGA. The CDR3 covers 17 residues. The CDR3 DNA sequence: TGTGCCAGCAGCCCCTACCTTGGGGACTCTGGGGCCAACGTCCTGACTTTC. This encodes CASSPYLGDSGANVLTF.

The chain combines TRBV10-3 with TRBJ2-3; 9 nucleotides align to TRBD1. The CDR3 is 15 amino acids. CDR1 is ENHRY, CDR2 SYGVKD, per germline. The V gene end was trimmed by 6 bases and the J gene end by 3 bases; junction bases not matched to a gene: 7. The CDR3 spells CAIRADRGGTDTQYF. DNA for the CDR3: TGTGCCATCAGGGCGGACAGGGGAGGTACAGATACGCAGTATTTT.

This rearrangement joins TRBV29-1 to TRBJ1-1; 7 bases map to TRBD1. J gave up 6 bases and V 3 bases, and 1 base lay outside the gene matches. The CDR3 is made up of 11 amino acids. Germline values: CDR1 SQVTM, CDR2 ANQGSEA. The CDR3 sequence is CSVETGPEAFF. DNA of the CDR3: TGCAGCGTTGAGACAGGGCCTGAAGCTTTCTTT. Variable domain in full (rest from reference TRBV29-1 and TRBJ1-1): SAVISQKPSRDICQRGTSLTIQCQVDSQVTMMFWYRQQPGQSLTLIATANQGSEATYESGFVIDKFPISRPNLTFSTLTVSNMSPEDSSIYLCSVETGPEAFFGQGTRLTVV.

The J gene is TRBJ1-1, the V gene TRBV6-2 or TRBV6-3, with 7 bases matching TRBD1. This CDR3 has 17 residues. Trimming removed 2 bases from V and 3 bases from J; junction bases left unmatched: 12. Germline CDR1 MNHEY, CDR2 SVGEGT. The CDR3 loop is CASSYPGQGGVDTEAFF. For the CDR3, the DNA is TGTGCCAGCAGTTACCCGGGGCAGGGGGGTGTGGACACTGAAGCTTTCTTT.

The chain carries TRBV7-3 and TRBJ2-5; D may be TRBD2 (5 bases). V was clipped by 2 bases and J by 4 bases, with 17 bases between them. The length of the CDR3 is 16 residues. CDR1 and CDR2 from the germline V gene are SGHTA and FQGTGA. The CDR3 DNA sequence: TGTGCCAGCAGCTTAGGGTACCGGCCGGGGATAGAGACCCAGTACTTC. Translated, it gives CASSLGYRPGIETQYF.

This chain links TRBV7-9 with TRBJ1-2; the match to TRBD1 covers 9 bases. The CDR3 is 16 amino acids. The trim removed 1 base at V and 3 bases at J, leaving 6 bases unmatched. Germline V lookup: CDR1 SEHNR, CDR2 FQNEAQ (reference sequence). CDR3 amino acids: CASSLGWGQGDYGYTF. For the CDR3, the DNA is TGTGCCAGCAGCTTAGGGTGGGGACAGGGTGACTATGGCTACACCTTC.

This chain joins TRBV28 and TRBJ1-6, with D uncertain. Germline V gene sequence: CDR1 MDHEN, CDR2 SYDVKM. The CDR3 has 14 residues. The V gene lost 7 bases and the J gene lost 8 bases, with 15 bases spanning the gap. The CDR3 region has the DNA TGTGCCAGCATCAAAAAATGGGAATATTCACCCCTCCACTTT. Translating gives CASIKKWEYSPLHF. The full variable domain, in which reference TRBV28 and TRBJ1-6 provide the parts outside the CDR3, is DVKVTQSSRYLVKRTGEKVFLECVQDMDHENMFWYRQDPGLGLRLIYFSYDVKMKEKGDIPEGYSVSREKKERFSLILESASTNQTSMYLCASIKKWEYSPLHFGNGTRLTVT.

V gene TRBV6-5 combines with J gene TRBJ2-3; 7 nucleotides align to TRBD1. CDR1 and CDR2 from the germline V gene are MNHEY and SVGAGI. J gave up 2 bases and V 6 bases, and 8 bases lay outside the gene matches. The CDR3 spans 15 residues. DNA for the CDR3: TGTGCCAGCAGCCCGCGACAGGGTATCACAGATACGCAGTATTTT. It translates to CASSPRQGITDTQYF.